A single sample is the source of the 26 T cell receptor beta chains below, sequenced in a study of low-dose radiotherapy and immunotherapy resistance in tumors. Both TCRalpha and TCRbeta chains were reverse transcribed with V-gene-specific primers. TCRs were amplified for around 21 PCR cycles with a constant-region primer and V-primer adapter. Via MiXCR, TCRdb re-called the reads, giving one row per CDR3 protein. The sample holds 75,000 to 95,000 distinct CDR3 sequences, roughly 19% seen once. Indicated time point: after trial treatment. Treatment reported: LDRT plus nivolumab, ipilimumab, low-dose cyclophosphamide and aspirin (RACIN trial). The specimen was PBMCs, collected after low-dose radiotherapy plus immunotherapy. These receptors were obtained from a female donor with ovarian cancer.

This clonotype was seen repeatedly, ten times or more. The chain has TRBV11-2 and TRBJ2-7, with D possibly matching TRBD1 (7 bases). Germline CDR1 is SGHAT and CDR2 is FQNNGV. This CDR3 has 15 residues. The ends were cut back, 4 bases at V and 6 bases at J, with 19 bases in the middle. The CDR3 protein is CASSYGTVGGAEQYF. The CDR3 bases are TGTGCCAGCAGCTACGGGACAGTCGGGGGTGCCGAGCAGTACTTC.

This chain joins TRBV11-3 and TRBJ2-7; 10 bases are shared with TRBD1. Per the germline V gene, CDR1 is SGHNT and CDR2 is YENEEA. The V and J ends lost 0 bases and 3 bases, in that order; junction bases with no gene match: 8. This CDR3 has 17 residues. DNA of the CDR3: TGTGCCAGCAGCTTAGAAACGGGACAGGGGACACACTACGAGCAGTACTTC. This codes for CASSLETGQGTHYEQYF. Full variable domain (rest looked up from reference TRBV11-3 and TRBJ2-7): EAGVVQSPRYKIIEKKQPVAFWCNPISGHNTLYWYLQNLGQGPELLIRYENEEAVDDSQLPKDRFSAERLKGVDSTLKIQPAELGDSAVYLCASSLETGQGTHYEQYFGPGTRLTVT.

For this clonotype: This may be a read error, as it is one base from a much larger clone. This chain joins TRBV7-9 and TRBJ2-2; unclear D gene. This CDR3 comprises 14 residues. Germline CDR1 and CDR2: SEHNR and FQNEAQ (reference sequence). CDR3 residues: CASSLASRVDGLYF. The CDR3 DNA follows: TGTGCCAGCAGCTTAGCGAGTCGAGTTGATGGGCTGTATTTT.

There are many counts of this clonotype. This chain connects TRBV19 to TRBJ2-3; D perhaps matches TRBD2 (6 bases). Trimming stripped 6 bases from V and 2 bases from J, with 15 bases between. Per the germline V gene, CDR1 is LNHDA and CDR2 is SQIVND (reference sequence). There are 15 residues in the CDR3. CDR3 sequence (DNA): TGTGCCAGTAGCCGCCTGGGGCGGGACACAGATACGCAGTATTTT. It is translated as CASSRLGRDTDTQYF.

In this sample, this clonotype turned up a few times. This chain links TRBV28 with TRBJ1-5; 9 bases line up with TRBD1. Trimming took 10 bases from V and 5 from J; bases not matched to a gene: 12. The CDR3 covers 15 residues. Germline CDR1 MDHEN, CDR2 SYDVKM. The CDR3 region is CATSGDRVGDQPQHF. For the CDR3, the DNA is TGTGCCACCTCCGGGGACAGGGTTGGGGATCAGCCCCAGCATTTT.

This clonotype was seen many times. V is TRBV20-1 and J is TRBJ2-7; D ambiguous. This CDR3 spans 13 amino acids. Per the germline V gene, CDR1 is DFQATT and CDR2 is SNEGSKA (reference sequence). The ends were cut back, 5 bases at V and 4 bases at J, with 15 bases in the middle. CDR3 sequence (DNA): TGCAGTGCTTTGCAGACGGAGCGATACGAGCAGTACTTC. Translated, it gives CSALQTERYEQYF.

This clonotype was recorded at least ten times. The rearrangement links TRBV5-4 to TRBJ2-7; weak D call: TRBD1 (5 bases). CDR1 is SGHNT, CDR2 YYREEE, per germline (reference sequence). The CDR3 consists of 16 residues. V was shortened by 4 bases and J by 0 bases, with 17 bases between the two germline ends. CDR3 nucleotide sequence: TGTGCCAGCAGCCCTACGGCGGACAAAAGCTCCTACGAGCAGTACTTC. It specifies CASSPTADKSSYEQYF.

CDR3 loop: CAGRQGTYEQYF. The DNA of the CDR3 is TGTGCCGGACGACAGGGGACCTACGAGCAGTACTTC. The chain joins TRBV6-1 to TRBJ2-7; TRBD1 matches at 8 bases. Germline loops: CDR1 MNHNS, CDR2 SASEGT. This CDR3 contains 12 residues. After removal of 11 bases from V and 2 bases from J, the junction contained 5 bases not matched to a gene.

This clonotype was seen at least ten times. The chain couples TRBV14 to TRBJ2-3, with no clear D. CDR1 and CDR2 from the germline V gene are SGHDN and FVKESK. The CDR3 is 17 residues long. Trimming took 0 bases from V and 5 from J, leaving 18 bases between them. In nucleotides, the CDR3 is TGTGCCAGCAGCCAAGATATCCCAGGTCTACGACGAGATACGCAGTATTTT. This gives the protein CASSQDIPGLRRDTQYF.

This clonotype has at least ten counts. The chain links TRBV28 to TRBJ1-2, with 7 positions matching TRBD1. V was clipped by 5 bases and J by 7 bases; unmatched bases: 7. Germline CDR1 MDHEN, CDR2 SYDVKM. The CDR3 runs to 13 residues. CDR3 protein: CASSTNRGFGYTF. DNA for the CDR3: TGTGCCAGCAGTACTAACAGGGGTTTTGGCTACACCTTC.

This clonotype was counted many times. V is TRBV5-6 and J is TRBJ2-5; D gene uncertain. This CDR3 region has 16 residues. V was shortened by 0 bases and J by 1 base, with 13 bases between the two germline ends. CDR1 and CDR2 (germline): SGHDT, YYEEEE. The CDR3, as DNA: TGTGCCAGCAGCTTGGTCGCGTTGCGCAGCCAAGAGACCCAGTACTTC. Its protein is CASSLVALRSQETQYF.

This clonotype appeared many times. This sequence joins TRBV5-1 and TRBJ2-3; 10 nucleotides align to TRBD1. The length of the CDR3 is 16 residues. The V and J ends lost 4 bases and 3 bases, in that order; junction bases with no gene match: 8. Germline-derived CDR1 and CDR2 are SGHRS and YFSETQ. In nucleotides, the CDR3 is TGCGCCAGCAGCGGCTTGACAGGGGGCGGGACAGATACGCAGTATTTT. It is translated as CASSGLTGGGTDTQYF.

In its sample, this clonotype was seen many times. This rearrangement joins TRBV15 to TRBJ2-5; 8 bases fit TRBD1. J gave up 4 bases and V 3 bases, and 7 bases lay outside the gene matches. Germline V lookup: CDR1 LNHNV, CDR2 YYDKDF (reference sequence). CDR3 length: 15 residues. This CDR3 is CATSRAGQGSETQYF. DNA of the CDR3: TGTGCCACCAGCAGGGCCGGACAGGGCTCAGAGACCCAGTACTTC.

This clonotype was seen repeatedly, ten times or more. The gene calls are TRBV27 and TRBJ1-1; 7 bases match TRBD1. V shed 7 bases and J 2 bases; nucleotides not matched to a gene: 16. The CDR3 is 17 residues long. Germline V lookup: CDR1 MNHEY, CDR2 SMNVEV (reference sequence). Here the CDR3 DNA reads TGTGCCAGCACTATTCTTGCCCAACGGGACAGTAACACTGAAGCTTTCTTT. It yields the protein CASTILAQRDSNTEAFF.

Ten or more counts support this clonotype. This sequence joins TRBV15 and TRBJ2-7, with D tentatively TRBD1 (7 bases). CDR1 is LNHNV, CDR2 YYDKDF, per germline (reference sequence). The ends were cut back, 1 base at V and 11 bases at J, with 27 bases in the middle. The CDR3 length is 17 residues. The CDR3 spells CATSRGAGSQGGQWEYF. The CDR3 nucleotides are TGTGCCACCAGCAGAGGGGCCGGGTCCCAGGGGGGACAGTGGGAGTACTTC.

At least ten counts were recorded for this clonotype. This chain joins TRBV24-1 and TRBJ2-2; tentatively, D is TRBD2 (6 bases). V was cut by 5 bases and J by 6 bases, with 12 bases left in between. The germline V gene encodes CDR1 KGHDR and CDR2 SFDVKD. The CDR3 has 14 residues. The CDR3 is CATSGGLLPGELFF. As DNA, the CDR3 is TGTGCCACCAGTGGGGGACTCCTCCCCGGGGAGCTGTTTTTT.

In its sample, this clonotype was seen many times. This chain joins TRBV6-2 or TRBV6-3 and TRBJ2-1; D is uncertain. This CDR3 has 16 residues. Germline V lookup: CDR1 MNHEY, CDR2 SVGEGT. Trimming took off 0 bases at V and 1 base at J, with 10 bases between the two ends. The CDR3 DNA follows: TGTGCCAGCAGTTACTCACGTCATAGTTCCTACAATGAGCAGTTCTTC. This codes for CASSYSRHSSYNEQFF.

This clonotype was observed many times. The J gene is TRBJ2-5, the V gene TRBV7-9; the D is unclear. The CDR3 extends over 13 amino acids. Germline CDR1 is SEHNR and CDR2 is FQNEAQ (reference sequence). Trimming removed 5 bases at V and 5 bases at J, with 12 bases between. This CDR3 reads CASSPLVGETQYF. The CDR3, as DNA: TGTGCCAGCAGCCCCCTGGTGGGTGAGACCCAGTACTTC.

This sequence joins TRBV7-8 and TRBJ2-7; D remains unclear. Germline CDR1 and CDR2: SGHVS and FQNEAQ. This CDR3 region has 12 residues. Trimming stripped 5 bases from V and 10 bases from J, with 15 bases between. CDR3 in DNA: TGTGCCAGCAGCCAAGACCACAGCCTACAGTACTTC. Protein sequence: CASSQDHSLQYF.

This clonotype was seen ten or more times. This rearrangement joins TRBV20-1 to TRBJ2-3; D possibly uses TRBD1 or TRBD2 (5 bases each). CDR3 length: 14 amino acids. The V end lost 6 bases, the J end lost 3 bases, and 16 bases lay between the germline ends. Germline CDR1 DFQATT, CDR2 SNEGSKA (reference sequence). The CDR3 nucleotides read TGCAGTGCCGGGGAGTGGGGGTGGACAGATACGCAGTATTTT. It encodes CSAGEWGWTDTQYF.

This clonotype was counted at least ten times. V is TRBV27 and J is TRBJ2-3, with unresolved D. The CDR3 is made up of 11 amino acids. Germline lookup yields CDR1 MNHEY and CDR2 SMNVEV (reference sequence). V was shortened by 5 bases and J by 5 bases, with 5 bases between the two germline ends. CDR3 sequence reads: CASSPQDTQYF. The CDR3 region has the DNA TGTGCCAGCAGTCCCCAAGATACGCAGTATTTT.

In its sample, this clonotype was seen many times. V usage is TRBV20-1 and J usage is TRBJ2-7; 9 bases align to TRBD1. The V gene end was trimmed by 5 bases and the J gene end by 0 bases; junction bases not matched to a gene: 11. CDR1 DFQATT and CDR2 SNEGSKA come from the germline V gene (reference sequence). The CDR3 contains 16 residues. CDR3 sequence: CSALGQGTGASYEQYF. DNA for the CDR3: TGCAGTGCTTTAGGACAGGGGACGGGAGCCTCCTACGAGCAGTACTTC.

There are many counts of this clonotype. This CDR3 is CASSQDTGQHYEQYF. In DNA, the CDR3 is TGCGCCAGCAGCCAAGATACAGGACAGCACTACGAGCAGTACTTC. The chain recombines TRBV4-3 with TRBJ2-7; D possibly corresponds to TRBD1 (6 bases). Germline V gene lookup returns CDR1 LGHNA and CDR2 YSLEER. V lost 0 bases, J lost 3 bases, and 12 bases lay in between. This CDR3 spans 15 amino acids.

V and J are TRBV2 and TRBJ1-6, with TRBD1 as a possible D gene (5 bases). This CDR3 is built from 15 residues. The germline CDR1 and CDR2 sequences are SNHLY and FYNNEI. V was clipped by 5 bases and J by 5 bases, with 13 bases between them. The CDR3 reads CASSSPGAHNSPLHF. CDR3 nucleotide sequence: TGTGCCAGCAGTTCTCCCGGGGCCCATAATTCACCCCTCCACTTT.

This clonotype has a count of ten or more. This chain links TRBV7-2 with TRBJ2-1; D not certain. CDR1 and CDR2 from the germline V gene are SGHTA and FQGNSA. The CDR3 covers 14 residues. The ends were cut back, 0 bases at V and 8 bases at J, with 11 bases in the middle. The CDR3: CASSLAAGSDEQFF. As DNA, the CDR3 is TGTGCCAGCAGCTTAGCGGCAGGTTCCGATGAGCAGTTCTTC.

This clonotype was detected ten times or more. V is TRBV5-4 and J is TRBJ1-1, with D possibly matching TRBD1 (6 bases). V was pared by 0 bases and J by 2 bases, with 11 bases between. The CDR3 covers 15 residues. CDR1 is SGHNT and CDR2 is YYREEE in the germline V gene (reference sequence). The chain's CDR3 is CASSLAKGGNTEAFF. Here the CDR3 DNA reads TGTGCCAGCAGCTTGGCCAAGGGGGGAAACACTGAAGCTTTCTTT.